The clone carrying this T cell receptor (beta chain) was counted only a few times. What it binds is not known. This entry comes from a study of T cell responses to AZD1222 COVID-19 vaccine. The assay was immunoSEQ multiplex PCR, and TCRdb's table has in-frame clones only and misses some. Of approximately 150,000 clones listed, 90% are singletons. Looked up from germline, CDR1 is ENHRY and CDR2 is SYGVKD. CDR3 size: 16 residues. Trimming stripped 0 bases from V and 2 bases from J, with 14 bases between. Study-level results: Clonal diversity was possibly underestimated, and the donors were mostly white British, with more females. Distributed over spike, vaccine-associated CD4 TCRs predominated at 160-218 and 743-854. Repertoire sampling occurred only after the peak T cell response.

The origin of this receptor is an adult in good health. Sequenced here: peripheral blood, sampled on day 0 of AZD1222 vaccination. The rearrangement uses TRBV10-3 and TRBJ2-7; D is unclear. The CDR3 loop reads CAISESTADPPYEQYF. CDR3 nucleotide sequence: TGTGCCATCAGTGAGTCGACGGCAGATCCACCCTACGAGCAGTACTTC.